The 31 T cell receptor beta chains given below trace back to one sample, sequenced in a study of cytomegalovirus exposure and HLA in healthy donors (dated by TCRdb to the late 2010s). Libraries came from the immunoSEQ multiplex PCR assay. The multiplex PCR relied on a mix of 60 forward primers for TCR Vbeta segments and 13 reverse primers for TCR Jbeta segments. This immuneACCESS table, as held by TCRdb, lists in-frame sequences with V and J called but not all clones. Of the missing ones, under half trace to an unresolved V gene in checked studies; the others have no known cause. The sample's table lists a count of about 58,000 clones. Of the sample, around 2.1% falls within the top ten clones. Specimen: PBMCs. The source is a woman between 18 and 29 years old in good health and CMV-seronegative.

The gene calls are TRBV7-2 and TRBJ1-2; possibly TRBD1 for D (5 bases). Germline values: CDR1 SGHTA, CDR2 FQGNSA. This CDR3 has 14 amino acids. Trimming shortened V by 1 base and J by 7 bases, and 13 bases separated the two germline ends. The CDR3: CASSLGPVQGGYTF. The CDR3 DNA reads as TGTGCCAGCAGCTTAGGACCCGTTCAGGGTGGCTACACCTTC.

This chain joins TRBV5-6 and TRBJ1-1, with 8 bases that match TRBD1. Looked up from germline, CDR1 is SGHDT and CDR2 is YYEEEE. This CDR3 comprises 14 residues. V lost 3 bases to trimming and J lost 4 bases; unmatched junction nucleotides: 5. In DNA form, the CDR3 reads TGTGCCAGCAGCTGGACAGGGAGGATCACTGAAGCTTTCTTT. Amino acids: CASSWTGRITEAFF.

This CDR3 reads CASSWDREGNQPQHF. The DNA for the CDR3 is TGTGCCAGCAGTTGGGACAGGGAGGGAAATCAGCCCCAGCATTTT. The chain employs TRBV6-5 and TRBJ1-5; 9 bases are shared with TRBD1. The V and J ends lost 4 bases and 4 bases, in that order; junction bases with no gene match: 5. In germline, CDR1 is MNHEY, CDR2 SVGAGI. The CDR3 is 15 amino acids.

The chain employs TRBV6-5 and TRBJ2-7; D may be TRBD1 (5 bases). Germline V gene data show CDR1 as MNHEY and CDR2 as SVGAGI. The CDR3 consists of 13 residues. V shed 6 bases and J shed 3 bases, with 12 bases lying between them. This CDR3 reads CASSPRQSYEQYF. CDR3 DNA sequence: TGTGCCAGCAGCCCTAGACAGAGCTACGAGCAGTACTTC.

The chain couples TRBV7-9 to TRBJ1-1, with 9 bases matching TRBD1. Germline V gene lookup returns CDR1 SEHNR and CDR2 FQNEAQ (reference sequence). The CDR3 covers 12 residues. J lost 9 bases, V lost 5 bases, and 4 bases had no gene match. CDR3 nucleotides: TGTGCCAGCAGCGAGGGACAGGGAAAAGCTTTCTTT. Its protein is CASSEGQGKAFF.

The rearrangement joins TRBV6-6 to TRBJ1-1, with unresolved D. Between the trimmed V and J ends, which lost 5 bases and 7 bases, there was a span of 11 bases. Looked up from germline, CDR1 is MNHNY and CDR2 is SVGAGI (reference sequence). This CDR3 is 12 amino acids long. The CDR3 loop reads CASSPRQDEAFF. The CDR3, as DNA: TGTGCCAGCAGTCCCAGGCAGGATGAAGCTTTCTTT.

The genes are TRBV7-3 and TRBJ2-1; D possibly corresponds to TRBD2 (5 bases). The CDR3 runs to 14 residues. Germline loops: CDR1 SGHTA, CDR2 FQGTGA. V gave up 4 bases and J gave up 7 bases, with 14 bases separating them. CDR3 residues: CASSYGGVGNEQFF. As DNA, the CDR3 is TGTGCCAGCAGCTATGGAGGAGTGGGGAATGAGCAGTTCTTC. The full variable domain, completed using reference TRBV7-3 and TRBJ2-1, is GAGVSQTPSNKVTEKGKYVELRCDPISGHTALYWYRQSLGQGPEFLIYFQGTGAADDSGLPNDRFFAVRPEGSVSTLKIQRTERGDSAVYLCASSYGGVGNEQFFGPGTRLTVL.

J is TRBJ1-1 and V is TRBV19; the match to TRBD1 covers 9 bases. Germline CDR1 is LNHDA and CDR2 is SQIVND (reference sequence). V gave up 9 bases and J gave up 5 bases; unmatched junction bases: 13. The CDR3 consists of 15 residues. The CDR3 DNA follows: TGTGCCAGCCTTCCCTGGGACAGGGAAGCTACTGAAGCTTTCTTT. Residues: CASLPWDREATEAFF.

The J gene is TRBJ2-7, the V gene TRBV27; 7 nucleotides match TRBD2. The CDR3 has 21 amino acids. Trimming removed 6 bases from V and 3 bases from J; junction bases left unmatched: 29. Germline CDR1 MNHEY, CDR2 SMNVEV (reference sequence). CDR3 loop: CASRPFARIFTAGGGVYEQYF. The DNA of the CDR3 is TGTGCCAGCAGACCCTTTGCCCGCATATTCACCGCTGGCGGGGGAGTCTACGAGCAGTACTTC.

This chain links TRBV5-1 with TRBJ1-6; TRBD1 matches 7 bases. The germline CDR1 and CDR2 sequences are SGHRS and YFSETQ. Trimming took 0 bases from V and 8 from J; bases not matched to a gene: 11. The CDR3 covers 17 residues. The CDR3 here is CASSLGPGQAIYSPLHF. The CDR3 DNA reads TGCGCCAGCAGCTTGGGGCCTGGACAGGCAATATATTCACCCCTCCACTTT.

This chain joins TRBV6-5 and TRBJ1-4, with TRBD1 matching over 9 bases. The V gene's germline CDR1 is MNHEY and CDR2 SVGAGI. With 2 bases clipped from V and 7 bases from J, the junction kept 5 bases outside the gene matches. The CDR3 length is 15 residues. The CDR3 sequence: CASSYDTGGAEKLFF. The CDR3 bases are TGTGCCAGCAGTTACGATACAGGGGGCGCTGAAAAACTGTTTTTT.

J is TRBJ1-2 and V is TRBV6-6, with D maybe TRBD1 (6 bases). The germline V and J ends were trimmed by 5 bases and 6 bases, with 19 bases remaining between them. Germline CDR1 and CDR2: MNHNY and SVGAGI (reference sequence). This CDR3 spans 15 amino acids. The CDR3 is CASSRTRGNPHGYTF. In DNA, the CDR3 is TGTGCCAGCAGTCGAACCAGGGGTAACCCCCATGGCTACACCTTC.

This chain joins TRBV30 and TRBJ1-3; D perhaps matches TRBD1 (5 bases). CDR1 GTSNPN and CDR2 SVGIG come from the germline V gene (reference sequence). This CDR3 has 15 residues. V was clipped by 0 bases and J by 0 bases, with 9 bases between them. CDR3 loop: CAWSVGLSSGNTIYF. The CDR3 nucleotides read TGTGCCTGGAGTGTGGGACTGAGCTCTGGAAACACCATATATTTT.

The rearrangement uses TRBV18 and TRBJ2-1; 10 bases align to TRBD1. With 4 bases clipped from V and 7 bases from J, the junction kept 7 bases outside the gene matches. Per the germline V gene, CDR1 is KGHSH and CDR2 is LQKENI. This CDR3 is 15 amino acids long. The CDR3 protein is CASSLGTGEGNEQFF. The CDR3 DNA reads TGTGCCAGCTCACTTGGGACAGGGGAAGGGAATGAGCAGTTCTTC.

V and J are TRBV6-5 and TRBJ2-1; perhaps TRBD2 as D (6 bases). Germline CDR1 and CDR2: MNHEY and SVGAGI. The CDR3 is 14 amino acids. V lost 3 bases to trimming and J lost 5 bases, with 11 bases between them. The chain's CDR3 is CASSYKRAHNEQFF. The DNA for the CDR3 is TGTGCCAGCAGTTATAAGCGGGCCCACAATGAGCAGTTCTTC.

CDR3 nucleotide sequence: TGTGCCAGCAGCCTTCGGGTTGTCGGCTACACCTTC. This gives the protein CASSLRVVGYTF. The genes are TRBV13 and TRBJ1-2; D unclear. With 5 bases removed from V and 8 bases from J, the gap between germline ends came to 12 bases. The CDR3 extends over 12 amino acids. Germline V gives CDR1 PRHDT, CDR2 FYEKMQ (reference sequence).

The chain employs TRBV19 and TRBJ2-6; 12 nucleotides match TRBD2. The germline gives CDR1 LNHDA, CDR2 SQIVND (reference sequence). The CDR3 consists of 19 residues. V shed 6 bases, J shed 0 bases, and the junction held 9 bases outside the gene matches. The CDR3 loop reads CASSTASGRGTSGANVLTF. CDR3 DNA sequence: TGTGCCAGTAGCACCGCTAGCGGGAGGGGAACCTCTGGGGCCAACGTCCTGACTTTC.

The chain links TRBV6-1 to TRBJ1-6; 10 bases align to TRBD1. J lost 8 bases, V lost 4 bases, and 14 bases had no gene match. This CDR3 is 18 amino acids long. CDR1 and CDR2 (germline): MNHNS, SASEGT. The CDR3 here is CASSVLIPGQGTYSPLHF. The CDR3 DNA is TGTGCCAGCAGTGTCCTTATTCCGGGACAGGGGACATATTCACCCCTCCACTTT.

The chain carries TRBV7-8 and TRBJ1-5; D is uncertain. The CDR3 sequence is 18 residues long. Deletions cut 4 bases from V and 0 bases from J, with 19 bases between. CDR1 is SGHVS, CDR2 FQNEAQ, per germline. DNA of the CDR3: TGTGCCAGCAGCTCGAGGCCCCTCAGAGTACGTAGCAATCAGCCCCAGCATTTT. It encodes CASSSRPLRVRSNQPQHF.

J is TRBJ1-6 and V is TRBV5-6; TRBD1 matches at 8 bases. The CDR3 is made up of 14 amino acids. Trimming took 4 bases from V and 8 from J; bases not matched to a gene: 5. Germline-derived CDR1 and CDR2 are SGHDT and YYEEEE. The CDR3 here is CASSPEQGDSPLHF. The CDR3 DNA sequence: TGTGCCAGCAGCCCCGAACAGGGGGATTCACCCCTCCACTTT. The full variable domain, its missing parts supplied by reference TRBV5-6 and TRBJ1-6, is DAGVTQSPTHLIKTRGQQVTLRCSPKSGHDTVSWYQQALGQGPQFIFQYYEEEERQRGNFPDRFSGHQFPNYSSELNVNALLLGDSALYLCASSPEQGDSPLHFGNGTRLTVT.

The chain uses TRBV5-1 and TRBJ1-2; TRBD1 is a possible D gene (5 bases). V lost 2 bases, J lost 6 bases, and 14 bases lay in between. Germline CDR1 is SGHRS and CDR2 is YFSETQ. This CDR3 has 14 residues. As DNA, the CDR3 is TGCGCCAGCAGCTTCCAGGGCGGAGTGGATGGCTACACCTTC. It codes for CASSFQGGVDGYTF.

V usage is TRBV5-6 and J usage is TRBJ1-5, with TRBD1 matching over 7 bases. The CDR3 loop spans 13 amino acids. Germline CDR1 reads SGHDT; CDR2 reads YYEEEE. Unmatched junction bases numbered 1, after V lost 1 base and J lost 6 bases. CDR3 in DNA: TGTGCCAGCAGCTTGCGACAGGGTCAGCCCCAGCATTTT. It encodes CASSLRQGQPQHF.

V usage is TRBV10-3 and J usage is TRBJ2-1; 13 nucleotides match TRBD2. The V and J ends lost 10 bases and 9 bases, in that order; junction bases with no gene match: 9. The length of the CDR3 is 14 residues. Looked up from germline, CDR1 is ENHRY and CDR2 is SYGVKD. CDR3 DNA: TGTGCCACAAAACCGGGACTAGCGGGACGTGAGCAGTTCTTC. Residues: CATKPGLAGREQFF.

The chain employs TRBV5-6 and TRBJ1-2; the D is unclear. The CDR3 loop spans 12 amino acids. Germline CDR1 SGHDT, CDR2 YYEEEE. Trimming pared 1 base from V and 8 bases from J, leaving 9 bases between. The CDR3 coding sequence is TGTGCCAGCAGCTTGCGGGGAGCGGGCTACACCTTC. It translates to CASSLRGAGYTF.

The chain uses TRBV11-3 and TRBJ1-6; unclear D gene. V was shortened by 4 bases and J by 0 bases, with 7 bases between the two germline ends. Per germline, CDR1 SGHNT and CDR2 YENEEA. This CDR3 is built from 15 residues. For the CDR3, the DNA is TGTGCCAGCAGCTCCGGGGTCTCCTATAATTCACCCCTCCACTTT. It specifies CASSSGVSYNSPLHF.

V and J are TRBV5-1 and TRBJ2-1; 9 bases are a match to TRBD1. The V gene end was trimmed by 0 bases and the J gene end by 1 base; junction bases not matched to a gene: 2. The CDR3 consists of 16 residues. Germline assignment: CDR1 SGHRS and CDR2 YFSETQ. Here the CDR3 DNA reads TGCGCCAGCAGCTTGGCGACAGGGGGTTCCTACAATGAGCAGTTCTTC. Residues: CASSLATGGSYNEQFF.

V usage is TRBV7-9 and J usage is TRBJ1-1; D is perhaps TRBD1 (5 bases). This CDR3 is 14 amino acids long. Germline CDR1 is SEHNR and CDR2 is FQNEAQ (reference sequence). The V end was cut by 2 bases, the J end by 5 bases, with 12 bases between. The CDR3 reads CASSLRGRATEAFF. The CDR3 DNA reads as TGTGCCAGCAGCTTAAGGGGTCGTGCGACTGAAGCTTTCTTT. Filled out from reference TRBV7-9 and TRBJ1-1, the complete variable domain reads DTGVSQNPRHKITKRGQNVTFRCDPISEHNRLYWYRQTLGQGPEFLTYFQNEAQLEKSRLLSDRFSAERPKGSFSTLEIQRTEQGDSAMYLCASSLRGRATEAFFGQGTRLTVV.

The chain combines TRBV28 with TRBJ1-2; 9 positions match TRBD1. The CDR3 totals 14 residues. Trimming removed 6 bases from V and 8 bases from J; junction bases left unmatched: 10. The germline V gene encodes CDR1 MDHEN and CDR2 SYDVKM. The CDR3 sequence is CASSSGQGSVGYTF. The CDR3 nucleotides are TGTGCCAGCAGCTCTGGACAGGGGAGTGTCGGCTACACCTTC.

This sequence joins TRBV5-3 and TRBJ1-2; D gene ambiguous. TRBV5-3 is treated as an ORF (open reading frame) with a function not yet certain. The CDR3 extends over 17 amino acids. V lost 2 bases and J 4 bases, leaving 21 bases between the germline ends. CDR3 protein: CARSFDTIYGSIYGYTF. CDR3 in DNA: TGTGCCAGAAGCTTCGACACCATCTATGGCTCCATCTATGGCTACACCTTC.

V gene TRBV6-5 combines with J gene TRBJ2-2; TRBD2 matches at 13 bases. Germline CDR1 is MNHEY and CDR2 is SVGAGI. Trimming removed 5 bases from V and 5 bases from J; junction bases left unmatched: 2. The CDR3 loop spans 15 amino acids. The CDR3, as DNA: TGTGCCAGCAGTAAGACTAGCGGGAGGACCGGGGAGCTGTTTTTT. As protein: CASSKTSGRTGELFF.

This chain uses TRBV5-1 with TRBJ1-4; D remains unclear. Germline CDR1 reads SGHRS; CDR2 reads YFSETQ. The CDR3 contains 16 residues. V dropped 3 bases and J dropped 1 base, with 13 bases sitting between them. DNA for the CDR3: TGCGCCAGCAGCTCCGGTACTCCGGGAACTAATGAAAAACTGTTTTTT. Protein: CASSSGTPGTNEKLFF.